Below, 8 T cell receptor beta chains from the same sample are listed, as sequenced in a study of CD8+ T cells in alopecia areata. cDNA serving as the sequencing template came from extracted, reverse transcribed RNA. Some clones are missing from TCRdb's copy, which holds only in-frame ones; the method was immunoSEQ multiplex PCR. Seen here are 150,000 to 200,000 clones, about 60% observed once, and the top ten hold 14%. Treatment specified: oral pan-JAK inhibitor, 5-10 mg twice daily. The source material was CD4+ T cells sorted from blood, sampled at week 24, from a patient treated with tofacitinib. These receptor sequences come from a human donor with alopecia areata.

This clone has a handful of counts. This chain links TRBV6-6 with TRBJ2-4; D remains unclear. V was clipped by 6 bases and J by 11 bases, with 11 bases between them. Germline V gives CDR1 MNHNY, CDR2 SVGAGI (reference sequence). This CDR3 has 11 amino acids. CDR3: CASRNLELQYF. CDR3 nucleotides: TGTGCCAGCAGGAATCTCGAACTTCAGTACTTC.

This clone was observed a few times. The rearrangement links TRBV29-1 to TRBJ2-2; D gene unclear. Germline lookup yields CDR1 SQVTM and CDR2 ANQGSEA. V shed 7 bases and J shed 2 bases, with 8 bases lying between them. The CDR3 extends over 12 amino acids. CDR3 DNA sequence: TGCAGCGCGGGCATCAACACCGGGGAGCTGTTTTTT. This translates into CSAGINTGELFF.

This clone occurred a few times. This chain links TRBV7-8 with TRBJ1-1; 8 nucleotides line up with TRBD1. This CDR3 has 14 amino acids. Germline assignment: CDR1 SGHVS and CDR2 FQNEAQ. The V segment lost 5 bases and the J segment 11 bases; nucleotides outside the gene matches: 13. CDR3 nucleotide sequence: TGTGCCAGCAGCCCGACAGGGGCAAATGTGAAGGCTTTCTTT. This gives the protein CASSPTGANVKAFF.

This clone has just one count. This sequence joins TRBV6-5 and TRBJ1-2; D not resolved. Trimming pared 5 bases from V and 5 bases from J, leaving 9 bases between. The CDR3 spans 12 residues. The V gene's germline CDR1 is MNHEY and CDR2 SVGAGI. The DNA for the CDR3 is TGTGCCAGCAGTCCCGGGGTATATGGCTACACCTTC. It translates to CASSPGVYGYTF.

This clone was detected only once. V and J are TRBV5-5 and TRBJ2-5, with 12 bases lining up with TRBD2. The CDR3 is 19 amino acids. Germline lookup yields CDR1 SGHKS and CDR2 YYEKEE (reference sequence). V lost 4 bases, J lost 5 bases, and 18 bases stayed unmatched. CDR3: CASSLNGYQRLAGAETQYF. The CDR3 DNA reads TGTGCCAGCAGCCTGAACGGGTATCAGCGACTAGCGGGGGCTGAGACCCAGTACTTC.

There are a few counts of this clone. The rearrangement uses TRBV19 and TRBJ1-1; D is uncertain. V gave up 5 bases and J gave up 0 bases, with 13 bases separating them. The CDR3 sequence is 15 residues long. Germline V gene sequence: CDR1 LNHDA, CDR2 SQIVND (reference sequence). CDR3 sequence: CASSSMTTMNTEAFF. In nucleotides, the CDR3 is TGTGCCAGTAGTTCGATGACTACGATGAACACTGAAGCTTTCTTT.

The gene calls are TRBV9 and TRBJ2-4; 8 bases map to TRBD2. The junction had 10 bases not matched to a gene; V was cut back by 0 bases and J by 2 bases. Germline loops: CDR1 SGDLS, CDR2 YYNGEE. CDR3 length equals 18 residues. CDR3 DNA sequence: TGTGCCAGCAGCGTAGATGTCGGGGGGGCGCAAACCAAAAACATTCAGTACTTC. The encoded protein is CASSVDVGGAQTKNIQYF.

The rearrangement uses TRBV6-1 and TRBJ1-6; D uncertain. Germline V gene sequence: CDR1 MNHNS, CDR2 SASEGT. The CDR3 runs 15 residues. V dropped 6 bases and J dropped 7 bases, with 16 bases sitting between them. CDR3 loop: CASSPAVRGNSPLHF. CDR3 nucleotides: TGTGCCAGCAGCCCCGCAGTTAGAGGCAATTCACCCCTCCACTTT.